These T cell receptor beta chains were read from a single sample in a study of response to subunit inactivated influenza vaccine. TCRdb reprocessed the RT-PCR reads via MiXCR and lists one record per CDR3 protein. The repertoire holds almost 250,000 distinct CDR3 sequences, with 12% as singletons. The specimen was non-naive T cells sorted from PBMCs, collected 14 days before vaccination. The receptors were gathered from a man in his forties or fifties who received an inactivated influenza vaccine. Both conserved end residues are part of each CDR3. Fields, in order: J gene, clone size, D gene, V gene, CDR3 protein, CDR3 DNA. D genes are given only for firm matches. For some rows the clone size is stated as once, few or many, or as a class when expanded; others skip it.

j_call: TRBJ2-7; clone_size: few; d_call: TRBD2; v_call: TRBV4-1; cdr3_aa: CASSQEPWRGASYEQYF; cdr3_nt: TGCGCCAGCAGCCAAGAGCCTTGGCGGGGGGCCTCCTACGAGCAGTACTTC
j_call: TRBJ2-7; clone_size: -; d_call: -; v_call: TRBV7-2; cdr3_aa: CASSLRQSTYEQYF; cdr3_nt: TGTGCCAGCAGCTTACGGCAGTCGACCTACGAGCAGTACTTC
j_call: TRBJ1-1; clone_size: few; d_call: -; v_call: TRBV10-3; cdr3_aa: CAISARGEIVEAFF; cdr3_nt: TGTGCCATCAGTGCCCGAGGGGAAATCGTTGAAGCTTTCTTT
j_call: TRBJ2-6; clone_size: many; d_call: -; v_call: TRBV6-2/TRBV6-3; cdr3_aa: CASSYFRAGANVLTF; cdr3_nt: TGTGCCAGCAGTTATTTCAGGGCTGGGGCCAACGTCCTGACTTTC
j_call: TRBJ2-2; clone_size: few; d_call: -; v_call: TRBV2; cdr3_aa: CASSWGRRGTGELFF; cdr3_nt: TGTGCCAGCAGCTGGGGGAGGAGGGGTACCGGGGAGCTGTTTTTT
j_call: TRBJ2-1; clone_size: few; d_call: TRBD2; v_call: TRBV20-1; cdr3_aa: CSAGRASGSYEQFF; cdr3_nt: TGCAGTGCTGGGAGGGCTAGCGGGAGCTATGAGCAGTTCTTC
j_call: TRBJ1-1; clone_size: -; d_call: -; v_call: TRBV28; cdr3_aa: CASEPWGVMNTEAFF; cdr3_nt: TGTGCCAGCGAACCATGGGGGGTTATGAACACTGAAGCTTTCTTT
j_call: TRBJ2-6; clone_size: few; d_call: -; v_call: TRBV2; cdr3_aa: CASRGSGANVLTF; cdr3_nt: TGTGCCAGCAGAGGCTCTGGGGCCAACGTCCTGACTTTC
j_call: TRBJ2-5; clone_size: -; d_call: -; v_call: TRBV24-1; cdr3_aa: CATSDSGDKAGETQYF; cdr3_nt: TGTGCCACCAGTGATTCCGGGGACAAAGCGGGGGAGACCCAGTACTTC
j_call: TRBJ1-3; clone_size: -; d_call: -; v_call: TRBV6-2/TRBV6-3; cdr3_aa: CASRYGSGNTIYF; cdr3_nt: TGTGCCAGCCGGTACGGGTCTGGAAACACCATATATTTT
j_call: TRBJ2-7; clone_size: many; d_call: TRBD1; v_call: TRBV7-2; cdr3_aa: CASSWAMSTGGYEQYF; cdr3_nt: TGTGCCAGCAGCTGGGCGATGTCGACAGGGGGCTACGAGCAGTACTTC
j_call: TRBJ2-1; clone_size: -; d_call: TRBD1; v_call: TRBV30; cdr3_aa: CAWRYRDRVYNEQFF; cdr3_nt: TGTGCCTGGAGATACCGGGACAGGGTTTACAATGAGCAGTTCTTC
j_call: TRBJ1-5; clone_size: few; d_call: TRBD1; v_call: TRBV2; cdr3_aa: CASNSQGARSNQPQHF; cdr3_nt: TGTGCCAGCAATTCCCAGGGGGCGCGCAGCAATCAGCCCCAGCATTTT
j_call: TRBJ1-5; clone_size: -; d_call: -; v_call: TRBV7-6; cdr3_aa: CASSLGMGPQHF; cdr3_nt: TGTGCCAGCAGCTTAGGTATGGGCCCCCAGCATTTT
j_call: TRBJ2-7; clone_size: few; d_call: -; v_call: TRBV5-5; cdr3_aa: CASSLEWIASEQYF; cdr3_nt: TGTGCCAGCAGCTTGGAATGGATCGCTAGCGAGCAGTACTTC